This T cell receptor beta chain was profiled in a study of cytomegalovirus exposure and HLA in healthy donors listed by TCRdb under 2017. Notes on the research overall: In an earlier analysis of under 750 of the donors, under 300 Gb of sequence data and 120 million or so unique TCR beta sequences from 180 million or so T cells were reported. Donor age, sex, ethnicity and CMV serostatus were compiled together with the repertoire data. Rather than using new phenotypic data, the later analysis identified candidate immune exposures from TCR beta sequences and from how often those sequences occurred across donors. The study used immunosequencing to profile the T cell repertoires of approximately 630 subjects and linked those repertoires to cytomegalovirus serostatus. An early release that covered roughly 600 HLA-typed donors contained around 300 gigabases of sequencing data and about 84 million unique TCR sequences. The study was designed to test whether signatures of past pathogen exposure could be identified by cataloging public T cell receptors. Across under 500 genotyped donors of the cohort, an average of about 240,000 unique TCR beta nucleotide sequences per donor were sequenced, and roughly 20% of those sequences were non-productive. Typing coverage varied by locus: roughly 629-640 donors for A, B, C, DRB1 and DQB1; approximately 520 for DQA1; about 590 for DPA1; 400 to 480 for DPB1. A later genetic analysis took genome-wide SNP genotypes for about three fifths of the 666 donors and used that subset as a discovery cohort. Both class I and class II loci were covered by HLA typing, at four-digit resolution. The genetic ancestry cluster associated with self-reported Caucasian donors included about 81% of the approximately 410 genotyped donors. Four or five DR-DQ haplotypes were handled as single units for association and clustering because linkage in the cohort was strong. A later analysis re-examined previously published TCR beta repertoires from over 500 donors and added high-resolution HLA genotyping to investigate patterns of TCR occurrence. Every discovery cohort repertoire had been produced on one sequencing platform. An earlier analysis of 587 of the donors used high-throughput TCR beta sequencing to judge whether each TCR beta V gene segment behaved as functional or pseudogenic. Along with the approximately 620-subject first cohort, a separate validation cohort of over 90 different subjects was used. To predict cytomegalovirus infection status, the study combined high-throughput TCR immunosequencing, statistical association of individual TCRs with disease status, and machine learning. Results the study describes overall, beyond this receptor: A cluster of highly shared sequence variants was judged likely to represent a technical artifact of the sequencing pipeline. The classifier was reported to diagnose cytomegalovirus status with high specificity and sensitivity in both the original cohort and the validation cohort. A later genetic analysis associated a missense DCLRE1C variant with V-gene and J-gene trimming of TCR beta chains, and an independent cohort replicated the association. A few of the identified cytomegalovirus-associated TCR beta chains were confirmed in vitro to be specific for cytomegalovirus antigens. The only immune exposure information available for the cohort was CMV serostatus. A later analysis found that TCR association rates varied across HLA loci, with DRB1 alleles showing the most associated TCRs and HLA-C alleles the fewest. A later analysis found that HLA-associated TCR beta chains were more clonally expanded and had lower generation probabilities than equally common non-associated chains. Because counts were too low, about 18 rarely observed V segments, including chromosome 9 orphons, were excluded from the earlier analysis of 587 of the donors. A further reported finding was that TCR beta sequences accurately predicted the HLA-A and HLA-B alleles for most subjects in the first cohort. The authors suggested that the approach could potentially be generalized to other disease states and immunological phenotypes. While some public TCRs were present in many individuals, most TCR sequences turned up only very rarely across donors. In a later genetic analysis, fewer N-insertions in productive TCRs were reported among donors in an Asian-associated ancestry cluster than the approximately 670-donor mean. Only TCR beta chains were sequenced in this cohort, and the absence of alpha or paired-chain data limited detectable features. Some IMGT-functional V segments, including TRBV6-2 and TRBV6-3, could not be distinguished by the 87-base-pair reads and were therefore excluded. The presence/absence analyses assumed that sequencing depth was roughly uniform across donors, and that assumption may not be true. Correlated functional status among segregating V segments might reflect linkage disequilibrium, but an unknown experimental factor could not be ruled out. The study gave a list of 150 to 200 TCR beta chains associated with cytomegalovirus. Several of the top co-occurrence clusters appeared to be linked to parvovirus B19, influenza, CMV and Epstein-Barr virus, according to a later analysis. Assigning TCR associations to individual alleles was difficult when HLA alleles, especially DR and DQ, strongly co-occurred. In an earlier analysis of about 550 of the donors, most TCR beta V segments were observed in productive rearrangements about 87% or about 30% of the time, broadly matching IMGT annotations. At a false discovery rate of 0.05, a later analysis linked fewer than 20,000 TCR beta sequences to specific HLA alleles. Most CMV-associated TCR beta chains appeared to be HLA-restricted in a later analysis, and the HLA associations seemed to be driven largely by CMV exposure. Because HLA typing was missing for some donors at each locus, association tests included only the typed subset.

As to this clone: This receptor's antigen is unknown. No qualities accompany the bases; no much larger clone lies one base away.

In total, 666 healthy bone marrow donors made up the cohort. Cohort members were all nominally healthy when sampled, although unrecorded immune exposures were likely present. The donor tested CMV seropositive, placing the donor among the roughly 300 seropositive members of the cohort. Every donor gave a peripheral blood sample, and the peripheral blood mononuclear cells from that sample were used for TCR beta sequencing. The Qiagen DNeasy Blood Extraction Kit was used to extract genomic DNA from the blood cell samples. Libraries were made using the immunoSEQ multiplex PCR assay. The multiplex PCR relied on a mix of 60 forward primers for TCR Vbeta segments and 13 reverse primers for TCR Jbeta segments. Amplification of the CDR3 region of rearranged TCR beta genes was performed with a multiplex PCR assay on genomic DNA. On the Illumina HiSeq System, the amplified TCR beta libraries were sequenced as 87-base-pair reads. In the authors' own workflow: A later analysis tallied around 82 million unique TCR beta chains across the 600 to 700 repertoires, and about 12 million of those chains were shared by two or more donors. A nearest-neighbor algorithm error-corrected the raw reads and collapsed the reads into unique sequences, merging closely related sequences to remove PCR and sequencing errors. Alignment of CDR3 sequences to IMGT reference sequences was used to assign V, D and J gene segments. For a sequence to be retained, a match of at least six nucleotides to both a V gene segment and a J gene segment was required. A rearrangement counted as productive if the CDR3 had no stop codons and remained in frame with V and J, and every other rearrangement counted as non-productive. CDR3 was defined by IMGT convention, running from the second conserved V-encoded cysteine to the conserved J-encoded phenylalanine. Sequences without an unambiguous match to a single V gene segment were excluded from the earlier analysis of about 600 of the donors. In an earlier analysis of 587 of the donors, V segments were called functional above 56.7% productive rearrangements and were called segregating when the between-donor standard deviation exceeded 5%. A statistical classification framework was developed to diagnose cytomegalovirus status using the catalog of TCR beta chain sequences. In a later analysis, TCR nucleotide sequences were compared against IMGT/GENE-DB human TR gene sequences so that V and J genes could be assigned. A later analysis assigned CDR3 sequences and most-parsimonious VDJ recombination scenarios with the TCRdist pipeline. In a later analysis, each TCR beta chain was defined by its CDR3 amino acid sequence together with its V-gene family, and reads without a unique V-gene family were excluded. A later analysis removed 592 highly shared, low-generation-probability nucleotide sequences to deal with suspected cross-contamination and a sequencing artifact. In a later analysis, a clonal expansion index for each public chain was calculated from normalized within-repertoire ranks of inferred template counts. Generation probabilities in a later analysis came from a VDJ recombination model fitted to out-of-frame rearrangements, and those results were checked against IGoR. In a later analysis, hypergeometric tests were used to score TCR-TCR, TCR-HLA and TCR-CMV co-occurrence, with a repertoire-size bias correction applied to TCR pairs. False discovery rates were estimated in a later analysis by permuting HLA or CMV assignments 20 times. In a later analysis, co-occurring TCRs were grouped using DBSCAN, with TCRdist sequence similarity added in when clustering inside HLA-allele-positive subsets. Co-occurrence clustering excluded repertoires with fewer than 30,000 or more than 120,000 public chains, plus five with anomalous nucleotide sharing. In TCRdb, the immuneACCESS table is reduced to in-frame sequences with V and J assigned. These tables do not hold every clone; where another copy was compared, an unresolved V gene accounts for under half, and the others remain unexplained. That table is the source of V, J and clone size, and D and trimming were worked out from the DNA. The sample table holds 170,000 or so clones, of which just over 75% were seen once. About 3.8% of the sample belongs to the ten largest clones.

Via the germline V gene, CDR1 is MNHNS and CDR2 SASEGT. Inclusive of the bounding cysteine and phenylalanine, the CDR3 is 11 residues long. The retained sequence is limited to the CDR3, 33 bases, with the frame set at the first base. The sequencing sample was made of PBMCs. Here the chain combines TRBV6-1 and TRBJ2-5, with an unclear D gene assignment. The DNA end lines up better with TRBJ2-7; the J call may be wrong. The TCR originated in a woman in her sixties or seventies in good health and CMV-seropositive. The CDR3: CASSEAPEQYF. The nucleotides are TGTGCCAGCAGTGAAGCTCCCGAGCAGTACTTC.